Shown below are 22 T cell receptor beta chains from a single sample sequenced in a study of Ad26.COV2.S vaccination and SARS-CoV-2 variants. Profiled with immunoSEQ multiplex PCR; TCRdb holds only in-frame clones, not every one. The table has about 480,000 clones, around 90% seen once. As to treatment: 15 to 20 received Ad26.COV2.S at low or high dose, single or two shots; 5 received placebo; per-sample allocation not given. Samples were taken on day 63 after the first vaccine or placebo injection. The sample in question was peripheral blood, obtained in a trial of Ad26.COV2.S vaccine versus placebo. These receptors were collected from a person aged 18-60 years who received the Ad26.COV2.S COVID-19 vaccine or a placebo.

The chain couples TRBV23-1 to TRBJ1-1, with no clear D. TRBV23-1 is placed among ORFs of uncertain function. This CDR3 spans 16 amino acids. Trimming pared 0 bases from V and 0 bases from J, leaving 11 bases between. DNA of the CDR3: TGCGCCAGCAGTCAATCGATCGAGCGGATGAACACTGAAGCTTTCTTT. It translates to CASSQSIERMNTEAFF.

The chain couples TRBV10-3 to TRBJ2-3; 11 nucleotides line up with TRBD2. With V trimmed by 3 bases and J by 2 bases, 4 bases remained unmatched. The germline V gene encodes CDR1 ENHRY and CDR2 SYGVKD. CDR3 size: 16 residues. This chain's CDR3 is CAISEPGLADTDTQYF. For the CDR3, the DNA is TGTGCCATCAGTGAACCGGGACTAGCGGACACAGATACGCAGTATTTT.

The chain carries TRBV11-2 and TRBJ1-2; 9 bases align to TRBD1. Germline CDR1 is SGHAT and CDR2 is FQNNGV. The V and J ends lost 6 bases and 6 bases, in that order; junction bases with no gene match: 17. The CDR3 is made up of 17 amino acids. The CDR3 DNA sequence: TGTGCCAGCAGTAAGCGCAGGGGACAGGGTGAAATGGATGGCTACACCTTC. Amino acid sequence: CASSKRRGQGEMDGYTF.

The chain combines TRBV5-1 with TRBJ2-7; tentatively, D is TRBD1 or TRBD2 (6 bases each). V was trimmed by 0 bases and J by 3 bases, leaving 13 bases between them. The germline CDR1 and CDR2 sequences are SGHRS and YFSETQ. This CDR3 has 15 amino acids. The CDR3 is CASSLGGGQRYEQYF. In DNA, the CDR3 is TGCGCCAGCAGCTTGGGGGGAGGACAGCGCTACGAGCAGTACTTC.

V gene TRBV24-1 combines with J gene TRBJ2-1; TRBD1 might be the D (6 bases). The CDR3 consists of 17 residues. Germline values: CDR1 KGHDR, CDR2 SFDVKD. Trimming shortened V by 1 base and J by 7 bases, and 19 bases separated the two germline ends. CDR3 protein: CATSDLGGVGVRNEQFF. CDR3 nucleotides: TGTGCCACCAGTGATTTAGGGGGTGTCGGGGTTCGGAATGAGCAGTTCTTC.

The V call is TRBV5-1, the J call TRBJ2-7; the D gene could be TRBD1 or TRBD2 (5 bases each). Trimming removed 0 bases at V and 6 bases at J, with 19 bases between. The CDR3 is made up of 16 amino acids. Germline V gene data show CDR1 as SGHRS and CDR2 as YFSETQ. This CDR3 reads CASSLGGAFPEGEQYF. CDR3 in DNA: TGCGCCAGCAGCTTGGGAGGGGCGTTTCCAGAGGGCGAGCAGTACTTC.

V usage is TRBV5-4 and J usage is TRBJ2-1; 7 nucleotides match TRBD2. V lost 0 bases, J lost 8 bases, and 8 bases stayed unmatched. CDR3 size: 15 residues. Looked up from germline, CDR1 is SGHNT and CDR2 is YYREEE (reference sequence). The CDR3 here is CASSLGLAEGYEQFF. CDR3 DNA: TGTGCCAGCAGCTTGGGGCTAGCGGAGGGGTATGAGCAGTTCTTC.

This rearrangement joins TRBV6-5 to TRBJ1-2, with D unclear. Germline V gene lookup returns CDR1 MNHEY and CDR2 SVGAGI. This CDR3 has 11 amino acids. Trimming cost V 7 bases and J 8 bases, with 11 bases left between them. The CDR3 DNA is TGTGCCAGCATTGGGGTCGGGGGCTACACCTTC. It yields the protein CASIGVGGYTF.

The rearrangement joins TRBV15 to TRBJ2-7, with unresolved D. V was cut by 4 bases and J by 5 bases, with 0 bases left in between. The CDR3 totals 9 residues. Germline V CDR1 and CDR2: LNHNV, YYDKDF (reference sequence). The CDR3, as DNA: TGTGCCACCAGCAACGAGCAGTACTTC. The encoded protein is CATSNEQYF. Drawing the rest from reference TRBV15 and TRBJ2-7, the complete variable domain is DAMVIQNPRYQVTQFGKPVTLSCSQTLNHNVMYWYQQKSSQAPKLLFHYYDKDFNNEADTPDNFQSRRPNTSFCFLDIRSPGLGDTAMYLCATSNEQYFGPGTRLTVT.

This rearrangement joins TRBV6-5 to TRBJ2-5, with 8 nucleotides matching TRBD2. With V trimmed by 7 bases and J by 5 bases, 12 bases remained unmatched. There are 15 residues in the CDR3. In germline, CDR1 is MNHEY, CDR2 SVGAGI. CDR3 sequence: CASTPDGRARETQYF. CDR3 coding DNA: TGTGCCAGCACCCCAGACGGGAGGGCCCGTGAGACCCAGTACTTC.

V gene TRBV4-1 combines with J gene TRBJ1-2; weak D call: TRBD1 (5 bases). The CDR3 consists of 15 residues. Trimming shortened V by 2 bases and J by 4 bases, and 14 bases separated the two germline ends. The germline V gene has CDR1 MGHRA and CDR2 YSYEKL. CDR3 bases: TGCGCCAGCAGCCAACCCGACAGACTAGGCTATGGCTACACCTTC. Amino acid sequence: CASSQPDRLGYGYTF.

Note on this clone: Other nucleotide sequences in the sample specify the same CDR3. This chain links TRBV30 with TRBJ1-5; D is undetermined. The length of the CDR3 is 13 residues. Germline V CDR1 and CDR2: GTSNPN, SVGIG (reference sequence). Between the trimmed V and J ends, which lost 0 bases and 1 base, there was a span of 4 bases. CDR3 bases: TGTGCCTGGAGTGTGGACAGCAATCAGCCCCAGCATTTT. Translating it yields CAWSVDSNQPQHF.

This rearrangement joins TRBV7-8 to TRBJ1-3, with D hard to call. In germline, CDR1 is SGHVS, CDR2 FQNEAQ. Trimming took 2 bases from V and 4 from J, leaving 15 bases between them. The CDR3 extends over 16 amino acids. The CDR3 is CASSLREASGGNTIYF. CDR3 DNA sequence: TGTGCCAGCAGCTTACGGGAGGCCTCCGGGGGAAACACCATATATTTT.

This chain links TRBV30 with TRBJ2-4; a weak D match, TRBD2 (5 bases). Deletions cut 0 bases from V and 9 bases from J, with 18 bases between. The CDR3 length is 15 residues. CDR1 and CDR2 (germline): GTSNPN, SVGIG (reference sequence). CDR3 sequence reads: CAWSVRAGPAGIQYF. As DNA, the CDR3 is TGTGCCTGGAGTGTACGGGCAGGCCCCGCGGGCATTCAGTACTTC.

The chain links TRBV6-5 to TRBJ2-7, with 11 positions matching TRBD2. This CDR3 contains 15 residues. The V segment lost 6 bases and the J segment 2 bases; nucleotides outside the gene matches: 6. CDR1 MNHEY and CDR2 SVGAGI come from the germline V gene. The DNA of the CDR3 is TGTGCCAGCAGCCCGGTGGGACTAGCGGCCTACGAGCAGTACTTC. Translated: CASSPVGLAAYEQYF.

This chain's CDR3 is CASRTRDRVSPLHF. DNA for the CDR3: TGTGCCAGCAGGACACGGGACAGGGTTTCACCCCTCCACTTT. The rearrangement links TRBV6-5 to TRBJ1-6; 9 bases agree with TRBD1. Germline lookup yields CDR1 MNHEY and CDR2 SVGAGI. This CDR3 is 14 amino acids long. Trimming at V came to 6 bases and at J to 9 bases, leaving 6 bases not matched to a gene.

Note on this clone: Distinct nucleotide sequences in the sample also encode this CDR3. The rearrangement uses TRBV30 and TRBJ2-2; the D is unclear. V lost 0 bases, J lost 2 bases, and 4 bases lay in between. Germline CDR1 and CDR2: GTSNPN and SVGIG (reference sequence). CDR3 length: 13 amino acids. In DNA form, the CDR3 reads TGTGCCTGGAGTGTACGCAACACCGGGGAGCTGTTTTTT. It codes for CAWSVRNTGELFF. Full variable domain (rest looked up from reference TRBV30 and TRBJ2-2): SQTIHQWPATLVQPVGSPLSLECTVEGTSNPNLYWYRQAAGRGLQLLFYSVGIGQISSEVPQNLSASRPQDRQFILSSKKLLLSDSGFYLCAWSVRNTGELFFGEGSRLTVL.

The chain carries TRBV29-1 and TRBJ2-3, with 7 positions matching TRBD1. Germline CDR1 and CDR2: SQVTM and ANQGSEA. The V and J ends lost 6 bases and 2 bases, in that order; junction bases with no gene match: 8. The CDR3 spans 14 residues. CDR3 coding DNA: TGCAGCGTGCGGCAGGGGGTCCCCACAGATACGCAGTATTTT. Translating gives CSVRQGVPTDTQYF.

The CDR3 DNA sequence: TGTGCCAGCAGCTTTTCGGGACAGGGAGGATATGGCTACACCTTC. Its protein product is CASSFSGQGGYGYTF. The V call is TRBV7-2, the J call TRBJ1-2; the match to TRBD1 covers 9 bases. Germline CDR1 and CDR2: SGHTA and FQGNSA. V lost 3 bases and J lost 5; bases outside the gene matches: 7. The CDR3 consists of 15 residues.

CDR3 coding DNA: TGTGCCAGCAGCGAGGGATTCTCCTACAATGAGCAGTTCTTC. This codes for CASSEGFSYNEQFF. V is TRBV9 and J is TRBJ2-1; D is ambiguous. Germline V gene lookup returns CDR1 SGDLS and CDR2 YYNGEE. The CDR3 runs 14 residues. Between the trimmed V and J ends, which lost 3 bases and 0 bases, there was a span of 7 bases. The variable domain in full, with the rest retrieved from reference TRBV9 and TRBJ2-1, is DSGVTQTPKHLITATGQRVTLRCSPRSGDLSVYWYQQSLDQGLQFLIQYYNGEERAKGNILERFSAQQFPDLHSELNLSSLELGDSALYFCASSEGFSYNEQFFGPGTRLTVL.

This chain connects TRBV30 to TRBJ2-2, with 14 positions matching TRBD2. The J segment lost 8 bases and the V segment lost 3 bases, leaving 2 bases of the junction unmatched. The CDR3 length is 14 residues. The germline gives CDR1 GTSNPN, CDR2 SVGIG (reference sequence). This CDR3 is CAWSRTSGRGELFF. CDR3 DNA: TGTGCCTGGAGCAGGACTAGCGGGAGGGGGGAGCTGTTTTTT.

The V and J genes are TRBV25-1 and TRBJ2-7, with D hard to call. The length of the CDR3 is 10 residues. Germline CDR1 and CDR2: MGHDK and SYGVNS. The V end was cut by 1 base, the J end by 12 bases, with 7 bases between. This CDR3 is CASSEFSWYF. The CDR3 bases are TGTGCCAGCAGTGAATTCTCCTGGTACTTC.